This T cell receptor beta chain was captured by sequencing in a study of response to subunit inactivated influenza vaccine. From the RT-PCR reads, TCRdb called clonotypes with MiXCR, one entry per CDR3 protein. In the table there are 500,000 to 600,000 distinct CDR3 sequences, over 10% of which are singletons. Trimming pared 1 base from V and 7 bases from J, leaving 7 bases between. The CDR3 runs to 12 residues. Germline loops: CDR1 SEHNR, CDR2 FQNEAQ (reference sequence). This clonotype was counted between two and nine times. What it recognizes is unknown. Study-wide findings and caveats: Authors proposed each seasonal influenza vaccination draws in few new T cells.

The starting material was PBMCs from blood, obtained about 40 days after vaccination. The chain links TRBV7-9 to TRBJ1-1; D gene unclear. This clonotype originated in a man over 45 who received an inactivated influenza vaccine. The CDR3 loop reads CASSLDVGEAFF. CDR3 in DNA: TGTGCCAGCAGCTTAGATGTGGGTGAAGCTTTCTTT.